Listed below are T cell receptor beta chains from one sample, sequenced in a study of identical twins. MiXCR was run by TCRdb on the 5' RACE reads, yielding one entry per CDR3 protein. The table shows 400,000 to 500,000 distinct CDR3 sequences, with around 18% occurring only once. The sample consisted of naive T cells sorted from blood. Receptors originate from a man aged 50-59 years in good health. CDR3s include the opening cysteine and the closing phenylalanine or tryptophan.

V gene	J gene	CDR3 protein
TRBV5-1	TRBJ2-5	CASSRQLSETQYF
TRBV12-3/TRBV12-4	TRBJ2-3	CASSFMFRPSTDTQYF
TRBV5-1	TRBJ2-1	CASSPSSASGVSYNEQFF
TRBV2	TRBJ2-1	CASSRLLGTGMSYNEQFF
TRBV28	TRBJ2-7	CASSFTGSAYEQYF
TRBV6-1	TRBJ1-3	CASSRTDRSSGNTIYF
TRBV10-3	TRBJ1-4	CAISESMVPREKLFF
TRBV6-5	TRBJ2-4	CASSYSINSPGTKNIQYF
TRBV24-1	TRBJ2-1	CATSDRLAGAYNEQFF
TRBV20-1	TRBJ1-1	CSARPGRVTEAFF
TRBV27	TRBJ1-5	CASSLSGTENQPQHF
TRBV20-1	TRBJ2-1	CSSWGQIYNEQFF
TRBV6-1	TRBJ2-7	CASSPSPGAYEQYF
TRBV20-1	TRBJ2-7	CSSRSGAYEQYF
TRBV20-1	TRBJ2-1	CSAPSSGSLNEQFF
TRBV6-5	TRBJ2-2	CASSLTRTNTGELFF
TRBV4-1	TRBJ2-5	CASSQVLRGGETQYF
TRBV10-3	TRBJ2-2	CAISESLAGATTGELFF
TRBV12-3/TRBV12-4	TRBJ2-3	CASSLVGLGRDTQYF
TRBV21-1	TRBJ1-3	CASNGQGLGNTIYF
TRBV4-3	TRBJ2-7	CASSHGPSATYEQYF
TRBV29-1	TRBJ2-5	CSVVSSQETQYF
TRBV6-5	TRBJ2-3	CASRDSADTQYF
TRBV9	TRBJ2-1	CASGQGSSYNEQFF
TRBV4-3	TRBJ2-1	CASSQVGLLNEQFF
TRBV25-1	TRBJ2-7	CASSGPDGEQYF
TRBV7-2	TRBJ1-2	CASSQVPGQIANYGYTF
TRBV18	TRBJ1-5	CASSPNQGRQPQHF
TRBV6-6	TRBJ2-3	CASSYTRDTQYF
TRBV2	TRBJ2-7	CASSRGFSYEQYF
TRBV11-2	TRBJ2-7	CASSSPSGQARTSFVEQYF
TRBV7-2	TRBJ1-1	CASSLFRVNTEAFF
TRBV10-3	TRBJ2-6	CAISESIGGEFPGANVLTF